The clone carrying this T cell receptor (beta chain) was counted between two and nine times. Its specificity is not known. The sorted Tregs were CD4+CD25+CD127-/low cells. Full-length variable regions came from constant-region reverse primers plus semi-nested Nested Universal Primer A PCR. TCRdb re-analysed the 5' RACE reads in MiXCR, keeping a single row per CDR3 protein. Of 50,000 to 70,000 distinct CDR3 sequences in the sample, 20% to 25% were seen once. Study-wide points: Greatest tumor Treg TCR overlap was with tumor naive CD4+ cells. Tumor memory CD4+ T cell TCR gene usage clustered with blood and lymph node memory CD4+ cells and lymph node naive CD4+ cells.

This CDR3 region has 14 residues. V lost 7 bases and J 4 bases, leaving 14 bases between the germline ends. Germline-derived CDR1 and CDR2 are MNHEY and SVGEGT. The sequencing sample was made of tumor-infiltrating Tregs sorted from the breast tumor. This chain joins TRBV6-2 or TRBV6-3 and TRBJ1-5; D might be TRBD1 (6 bases). The TCR comes from a female donor with breast cancer. The DNA of the CDR3 is TGTGCCAGCAAAGTTAGGGGGACGAATCAGCCCCAGCATTTT. Protein product: CASKVRGTNQPQHF.